A few counts support the clone carrying this T cell receptor beta chain. The antigen is undetermined. The data are from a study of identical twins. Study-wide findings and caveats: Memory repertoires showed no such pattern, whereas abundant cord blood beta clonotypes carried fewer insertions. Models underestimated TCR alpha sharing (out-of-frame) in monozygotic twins. The same donors were not followed; conclusions instead depended on cross-sectional statistical analysis.

TCRdb re-called the 5' RACE reads through MiXCR, storing one row per CDR3 protein. The table records about 720,000 distinct CDR3 sequences, 18% of them present only once. The CDR3 extends over 15 amino acids. V was clipped by 5 bases and J by 2 bases; unmatched bases: 7. CDR1 and CDR2 (germline): DFQATT, SNEGSKA (reference sequence). The sample was also reused in another study, on T cells expressing NK-cell markers.

The sequence came from a woman between 18 and 30 years old in good health. Sequenced sample: PBMCs. V gene TRBV20-1 combines with J gene TRBJ2-1, with 9 bases identical to TRBD2. CDR3 sequence reads: CSAPDPSGTYNEQFF. For the CDR3, the DNA is TGCAGTGCTCCTGATCCTAGCGGGACCTACAATGAGCAGTTCTTC.